Presented here are 18 T cell receptor beta chains from one specimen sequenced in a study of shared clonotypes between healthy human individuals. CD45RO-negative, CCR7-positively selected cells formed the naive CD8 fraction, excluding terminally differentiated effector memory CD45RA+ cells. Only in-frame clones appear in the TCRdb table, and some are missing; sequencing was by immunoSEQ multiplex PCR. The sample has around 2.1 million clones, about 92% seen once. Sequences were obtained from naive CD8+ T cells from PBMCs. The receptors come from a man aged 18 to 35 in good health. Some clones in this sample may be carry-over from other donors' samples.

CDR3 sequence reads: CASSQGGNYEQYF. CDR3 nucleotide sequence: TGTGCCAGTTCCCAGGGGGGAAACTACGAGCAGTACTTC. The chain is built from TRBV19 and TRBJ2-7; the D gene is possibly TRBD1 (7 bases). This CDR3 spans 13 amino acids. The germline V gene encodes CDR1 LNHDA and CDR2 SQIVND (reference sequence). V lost 8 bases and J lost 3, with 14 bases in between.

V and J are TRBV9 and TRBJ2-1, with 8 bases matching TRBD1. The junction had 8 bases not matched to a gene; V was cut back by 6 bases and J by 3 bases. The CDR3 covers 15 residues. The germline CDR1 and CDR2 sequences are SGDLS and YYNGEE. In DNA form, the CDR3 reads TGTGCCAGCACCCCCGCGACAGGGGTCTACAATGAGCAGTTCTTC. Protein: CASTPATGVYNEQFF.

Points on this clone: This CDR3 is also generated by other DNA sequences in the sample. The chain recombines TRBV4-2 with TRBJ2-1; the match to TRBD2 covers 11 bases. CDR3 length equals 16 residues. Trimming removed 0 bases from V and 7 bases from J; junction bases left unmatched: 5. In germline, CDR1 is LGHNA, CDR2 YNFKEQ. CDR3 protein: CASSQDLAGGRNEQFF. CDR3 DNA sequence: TGTGCCAGCAGCCAAGATCTAGCGGGAGGACGAAATGAGCAGTTCTTC.

This chain links TRBV10-3 with TRBJ1-1; the D gene is possibly TRBD1 (6 bases). The CDR3 length is 15 residues. CDR1 and CDR2 (germline): ENHRY, SYGVKD. Between the trimmed V and J ends, which lost 0 bases and 5 bases, there was a span of 13 bases. CDR3 loop: CAISESRGASTEAFF. CDR3 sequence (DNA): TGTGCCATCAGTGAGTCCCGGGGGGCGAGTACTGAAGCTTTCTTT.

The V gene is TRBV4-1, the J gene TRBJ2-3; no firm D call. Trimming removed 1 base at V and 0 bases at J, with 8 bases between. There are 15 residues in the CDR3. Per germline, CDR1 MGHRA and CDR2 YSYEKL. The DNA for the CDR3 is TGCGCCAGCAGCCAAGCTAGTCGAAGCACAGATACGCAGTATTTT. Translated: CASSQASRSTDTQYF.

The chain uses TRBV11-2 and TRBJ1-1; the match to TRBD1 covers 7 bases. Trimming removed 3 bases from V and 8 bases from J; junction bases left unmatched: 6. The length of the CDR3 is 13 residues. Germline V gives CDR1 SGHAT, CDR2 FQNNGV. The CDR3 nucleotides read TGTGCCAGCAGCTTCCGACAGGGTGCCGAAGCTTTCTTT. Translated, it gives CASSFRQGAEAFF.

This chain uses TRBV2 with TRBJ1-1; D remains unclear. The V end was cut by 4 bases, the J end by 11 bases, with 14 bases between. CDR3 length: 12 amino acids. Per germline, CDR1 SNHLY and CDR2 FYNNEI. The CDR3 nucleotides read TGTGCCAGCAGTGGAGCGGACGATGTGGCTTTCTTT. Its protein is CASSGADDVAFF.

The rearrangement uses TRBV9 and TRBJ2-1; maybe TRBD2 (6 bases). The CDR3 is made up of 17 amino acids. Trimming removed 0 bases at V and 2 bases at J, with 15 bases between. Looked up from germline, CDR1 is SGDLS and CDR2 is YYNGEE. Here the CDR3 reads CASSVDGGNPPYNEQFF. CDR3 coding DNA: TGTGCCAGCAGCGTAGATGGCGGGAACCCCCCCTACAATGAGCAGTTCTTC. Based on the CDR3 plus reference TRBV9 and TRBJ2-1, the full variable domain is DSGVTQTPKHLITATGQRVTLRCSPRSGDLSVYWYQQSLDQGLQFLIQYYNGEERAKGNILERFSAQQFPDLHSELNLSSLELGDSALYFCASSVDGGNPPYNEQFFGPGTRLTVL.

The chain has TRBV7-9 and TRBJ2-1; D unclear. This CDR3 spans 14 amino acids. Germline V lookup: CDR1 SEHNR, CDR2 FQNEAQ (reference sequence). The germline V and J ends were trimmed by 0 bases and 7 bases, with 10 bases remaining between them. The CDR3 coding sequence is TGTGCCAGCAGCTTAGCGCTGACAAGGAATGAGCAGTTCTTC. As protein: CASSLALTRNEQFF.

In this sample, this clone turned up once. The gene calls are TRBV14 and TRBJ2-3, with D unclear. The CDR3 runs 13 residues. V lost 0 bases and J 8 bases, leaving 9 bases between the germline ends. Germline assignment: CDR1 SGHDN and CDR2 FVKESK. The CDR3 sequence is CASSQDRRGTQYF. The CDR3 region has the DNA TGTGCCAGCAGCCAAGACCGACGTGGTACGCAGTATTTT. The full variable domain, its missing parts supplied by reference TRBV14 and TRBJ2-3, is EAGVTQFPSHSVIEKGQTVTLRCDPISGHDNLYWYRRVMGKEIKFLLHFVKESKQDESGMPNNRFLAERTGGTYSTLKVQPAELEDSGVYFCASSQDRRGTQYFGPGTRLTVL.

This clone was observed a single time. This chain connects TRBV7-9 to TRBJ2-7, with 10 bases identical to TRBD1. This CDR3 spans 16 amino acids. Germline CDR1 is SEHNR and CDR2 is FQNEAQ (reference sequence). Trimming at V came to 0 bases and at J to 2 bases, leaving 4 bases not matched to a gene. The CDR3 protein is CASSLATGGSAYEQYF. DNA for the CDR3: TGTGCCAGCAGCTTAGCGACAGGGGGCAGCGCCTACGAGCAGTACTTC. The full variable domain, with the rest looked up from reference TRBV7-9 and TRBJ2-7, is DTGVSQNPRHKITKRGQNVTFRCDPISEHNRLYWYRQTLGQGPEFLTYFQNEAQLEKSRLLSDRFSAERPKGSFSTLEIQRTEQGDSAMYLCASSLATGGSAYEQYFGPGTRLTVT.

This clone came up a few times. The chain carries TRBV4-3 and TRBJ1-1; D not certain. The CDR3 consists of 15 residues. Germline assignment: CDR1 LGHNA and CDR2 YSLEER. Trimming pared 3 bases from V and 1 base from J, leaving 12 bases between. This CDR3 reads CASSQRTEANTEAFF. The CDR3, as DNA: TGCGCCAGCAGCCAGAGGACGGAAGCGAACACTGAAGCTTTCTTT.

This sequence joins TRBV27 and TRBJ2-3, with D maybe TRBD2 (6 bases). V was cut by 4 bases and J by 4 bases, with 15 bases left in between. The germline gives CDR1 MNHEY, CDR2 SMNVEV (reference sequence). The CDR3 length is 15 residues. The CDR3 bases are TGTGCCAGCAGTTCCCGGGACTTCTTCGCAGATACGCAGTATTTT. As protein: CASSSRDFFADTQYF.

V usage is TRBV7-2 and J usage is TRBJ2-2; D may be TRBD2 (6 bases). Trimming removed 5 bases at V and 0 bases at J, with 13 bases between. The CDR3 has 16 residues. Looked up from germline, CDR1 is SGHTA and CDR2 is FQGNSA. This chain's CDR3 is CASSPLARSNTGELFF. The CDR3 bases are TGTGCCAGCAGCCCCCTAGCGAGATCGAACACCGGGGAGCTGTTTTTT.

The chain carries TRBV6-1 and TRBJ1-2, with a tentative D call TRBD1 (5 bases). Germline V lookup: CDR1 MNHNS, CDR2 SASEGT. This CDR3 is built from 16 residues. Deletions cut 2 bases from V and 4 bases from J, with 17 bases between. The CDR3 sequence: CASSESRGGVGYGYTF. The CDR3 coding sequence is TGTGCCAGCAGTGAATCCCGGGGAGGGGTTGGCTATGGCTACACCTTC.

The rearrangement links TRBV11-2 to TRBJ2-7; no reliable D call. Germline assignment: CDR1 SGHAT and CDR2 FQNNGV. Trimming removed 0 bases at V and 6 bases at J, with 12 bases between. The length of the CDR3 is 14 residues. In nucleotides, the CDR3 is TGTGCCAGCAGCTTAGAAACGGTTTGGGGCGAGCAGTACTTC. Translating gives CASSLETVWGEQYF.

The rearrangement uses TRBV6-1 and TRBJ1-1; no firm D call. The CDR3 spans 13 residues. Germline loops: CDR1 MNHNS, CDR2 SASEGT. V was clipped by 7 bases and J by 6 bases, with 15 bases between them. The CDR3 coding sequence is TGTGCCAGCACGCCTGGGATGCTTCCTGAAGCTTTCTTT. Its translation is CASTPGMLPEAFF.

The chain uses TRBV29-1 and TRBJ2-3; 9 bases match TRBD1. J gave up 4 bases and V 0 bases, and 11 bases lay outside the gene matches. The length of the CDR3 is 17 residues. CDR1 and CDR2 (germline): SQVTM, ANQGSEA. CDR3 coding DNA: TGCAGCGTTGAAGACCTAACCGGGACAGGGATGGCAGATACGCAGTATTTT. Translation gives CSVEDLTGTGMADTQYF.